This TCR beta chain was identified during a study of blood T cell repertoires in COVID-19. The wider study: Specimens from acute and convalescent COVID-19 originated in the United States, Italy and Spain.

This table comes from immunoSEQ multiplex PCR, and its TCRdb copy is limited to in-frame clones, with some not included. The profile covers fewer than 400,000 clones, with approximately 92% appearing a single time and 18% taken by the ten largest. The TCR comes from a woman under 40 who had recovered from COVID-19. What was sequenced was PBMCs or T cells enriched from blood (not recorded which).

The CDR3 region is CASSQDPSGYGYTF. In nucleotides, the CDR3 is TGCGCCAGCAGCCAAGATCCTTCAGGGTATGGCTACACCTTC. J is TRBJ1-2 and V is TRBV4-1; a possible D gene is TRBD1 (5 bases). The V gene's germline CDR1 is MGHRA and CDR2 YSYEKL. This CDR3 contains 14 residues. V was shortened by 0 bases and J by 5 bases, with 10 bases between the two germline ends.